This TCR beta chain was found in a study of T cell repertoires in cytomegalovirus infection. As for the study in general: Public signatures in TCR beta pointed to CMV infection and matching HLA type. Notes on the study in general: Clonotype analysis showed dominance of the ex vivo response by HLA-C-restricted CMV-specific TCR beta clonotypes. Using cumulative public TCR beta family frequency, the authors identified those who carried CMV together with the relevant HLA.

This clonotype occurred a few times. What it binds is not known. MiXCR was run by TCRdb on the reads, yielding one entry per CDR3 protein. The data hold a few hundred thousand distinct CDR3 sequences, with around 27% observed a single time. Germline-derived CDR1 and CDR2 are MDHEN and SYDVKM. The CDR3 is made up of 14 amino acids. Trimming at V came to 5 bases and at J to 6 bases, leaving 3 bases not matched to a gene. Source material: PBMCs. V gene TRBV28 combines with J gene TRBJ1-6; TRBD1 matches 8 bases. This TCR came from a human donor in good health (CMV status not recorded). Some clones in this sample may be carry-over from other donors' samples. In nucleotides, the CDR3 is TGTGCCAGCAGTGCAGGGGGCCGTAATTCACCCCTCCACTTT. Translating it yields CASSAGGRNSPLHF.